One sample yielded the 24 T cell receptor beta chains listed below, sequenced in a study of regulatory T cells in long-lasting Graves disease. Building the TCR beta libraries relied on iRepertoire HTBI primers, and CDR3 regions underwent Arm-PCR. TCRdb itself ran the multiplex PCR reads through MiXCR, one entry per CDR3 protein. The data hold hundreds of thousands of distinct CDR3 sequences, with 15% to 20% observed a single time. Sample time point: newly diagnosed GD, antithyroid drugs for less than 3 months. With RNA extracted from PBMCs as input, the TCR library was made. These data are also associated with another study on T cells in Graves' hyperthyroidism and ophthalmopathy.

Sequenced here: peripheral blood mononuclear cells (PBMCs), sampled at new diagnosis, from a patient treated with antithyroid drugs. Source of these receptors: a woman aged 35 to 59 with Graves disease.

The chain couples TRBV3-1 to TRBJ2-4; D is undetermined. Between the trimmed V and J ends, which lost 4 bases and 6 bases, there was a span of 16 bases. There are 15 residues in the CDR3. Germline V gives CDR1 LGHDT, CDR2 YNNKEL (reference sequence). The CDR3 coding sequence is TGTGCCAGCAGCCGCCCGAGTGGGTTGGGAAACATTCAGTACTTC. This sequence encodes CASSRPSGLGNIQYF. The complete variable domain, with remaining parts taken from reference TRBV3-1 and TRBJ2-4, reads DTAVSQTPKYLVTQMGNDKSIKCEQNLGHDTMYWYKQDSKKFLKIMFSYNNKELIINETVPNRFSPKSPDKAHLNLHINSLELGDSAVYFCASSRPSGLGNIQYFGAGTRLSVL.

This chain connects TRBV28 to TRBJ2-7; tentative D call: TRBD1 (5 bases). CDR1 MDHEN and CDR2 SYDVKM come from the germline V gene. The length of the CDR3 is 14 residues. V lost 7 bases to trimming and J lost 5 bases, with 18 bases between them. The CDR3 protein is CASTLGLAANEQYF. CDR3 DNA: TGTGCCAGCACCCTGGGGCTTGCGGCCAACGAGCAGTACTTC.

The table lists this clonotype with a few counts. The rearrangement joins TRBV6-2 or TRBV6-3 to TRBJ1-1, with a weak D call TRBD1 (5 bases). CDR1 is MNHEY, CDR2 SVGEGT, per germline. The CDR3 has 16 amino acids. The V and J ends lost 6 bases and 4 bases respectively, with 21 bases between them. CDR3 sequence (DNA): TGTGCCAGCAGAGCCCCGCCCCGGGGGGATGGCACTGAAGCTTTCTTT. Amino acid sequence: CASRAPPRGDGTEAFF.

There are a few counts of this clonotype. This may be a read error: a much more frequent sequence differs by one nucleotide. V is TRBV20-1 and J is TRBJ2-1, with D perhaps matching TRBD2 (5 bases). CDR3 length: 10 residues. Per germline, CDR1 DFQATT and CDR2 SNEGSKA (reference sequence). V gave up 1 base and J gave up 10 bases, with 5 bases separating them. CDR3 in amino acids: CSARVAEQFF. The CDR3, as DNA: TGCAGTGCTAGAGTAGCGGAGCAGTTCTTC.

This clonotype was seen repeatedly, ten times or more. The rearrangement links TRBV3-1 to TRBJ2-1; D gene ambiguous. The CDR3 extends over 13 amino acids. Trimming stripped 3 bases from V and 8 bases from J, with 11 bases between. Per germline, CDR1 LGHDT and CDR2 YNNKEL (reference sequence). The CDR3 coding sequence is TGTGCCAGCAGCCACGGTTCGGGCTATGAGCAGTTCTTC. Translation: CASSHGSGYEQFF.

This clonotype was recorded many times. The chain employs TRBV6-5 and TRBJ2-7; D possibly corresponds to TRBD2 (5 bases). CDR3 length equals 14 residues. Trimming stripped 0 bases from V and 4 bases from J, with 10 bases between. CDR1 is MNHEY, CDR2 SVGAGI, per germline. The CDR3: CASSYSRENYEQYF. The CDR3 bases are TGTGCCAGCAGTTACTCGAGGGAGAATTACGAGCAGTACTTC.

The V call is TRBV3-1, the J call TRBJ2-2; tentative D call: TRBD1 (6 bases). Trimming shortened V by 1 base and J by 6 bases, and 18 bases separated the two germline ends. Germline CDR1 LGHDT, CDR2 YNNKEL (reference sequence). This CDR3 comprises 17 residues. The CDR3 DNA reads as TGTGCCAGCAGCCAAGCGACAGGACGGATAACCCCCGGGGAGCTGTTTTTT. Its translation is CASSQATGRITPGELFF. Drawing the rest from reference TRBV3-1 and TRBJ2-2, the complete variable domain is DTAVSQTPKYLVTQMGNDKSIKCEQNLGHDTMYWYKQDSKKFLKIMFSYNNKELIINETVPNRFSPKSPDKAHLNLHINSLELGDSAVYFCASSQATGRITPGELFFGEGSRLTVL.

This clonotype was recorded at least ten times. CDR3: CASSAAGEGELFF. CDR3 bases: TGTGCCAGCAGTGCTGCAGGGGAGGGGGAGCTGTTTTTT. The chain has TRBV12-3 or TRBV12-4 and TRBJ2-2; TRBD1 is a possible D gene (6 bases). This CDR3 region has 13 residues. V lost 5 bases, J lost 8 bases, and 12 bases lay in between.

This clonotype was picked up a small number of times. The chain has TRBV28 and TRBJ1-5; D gene uncertain. Germline CDR1 MDHEN, CDR2 SYDVKM. Deletions cut 8 bases from V and 2 bases from J, with 16 bases between. The CDR3 is made up of 15 amino acids. This CDR3 reads CASAPHLGGNQPQHF. In DNA form, the CDR3 reads TGTGCCAGCGCGCCCCACTTGGGAGGCAATCAGCCCCAGCATTTT.

This clonotype was seen only a few times. This chain uses TRBV7-3 with TRBJ2-3; 7 bases map to TRBD2. The J call could be wrong; TRBJ2-5 is a better fit for the DNA end. Germline CDR1 reads SGHTA; CDR2 reads FQGTGA. The CDR3 spans 14 residues. The CDR3 nucleotides are TGTGCCAGCAGCTTAGGGGGGGTGTCAGAGACCCAGTACTTC. Its protein is CASSLGGVSETQYF.

This clonotype was picked up a small number of times. The chain carries TRBV20-1 and TRBJ2-1; 10 bases are a match to TRBD1. Germline values: CDR1 DFQATT, CDR2 SNEGSKA (reference sequence). After removal of 2 bases from V and 9 bases from J, the junction contained 7 bases not matched to a gene. The CDR3 length is 14 residues. As DNA, the CDR3 is TGCAGTGCTAGACGGACAGGGGGTTTAGGTGAGCAGTTCTTC. Residues: CSARRTGGLGEQFF.

Ten or more counts support this clonotype. The chain uses TRBV20-1 and TRBJ2-7; 8 positions match TRBD2. The CDR3 has 13 amino acids. V dropped 3 bases and J dropped 5; count of bases not matched to a gene: 6. Germline V gene data show CDR1 as DFQATT and CDR2 as SNEGSKA (reference sequence). DNA of the CDR3: TGCAGTGCTAGGACGGGGGGGATCCACGAGCAGTACTTC. This translates into CSARTGGIHEQYF.

The table lists this clonotype with many counts. V gene TRBV5-1 combines with J gene TRBJ2-5; maybe TRBD1 (6 bases). Germline V gene sequence: CDR1 SGHRS, CDR2 YFSETQ. Trimming cost V 4 bases and J 5 bases, with 18 bases left between them. This CDR3 region has 15 residues. The CDR3 region is CASSDGAGEGETQYF. The CDR3 nucleotides read TGCGCCAGCAGCGATGGTGCAGGGGAAGGGGAGACCCAGTACTTC.

V and J are TRBV10-3 and TRBJ1-1; unclear D gene. CDR1 and CDR2 (germline): ENHRY, SYGVKD. V was shortened by 3 bases and J by 0 bases, with 11 bases between the two germline ends. The CDR3 spans 15 residues. CDR3 sequence (DNA): TGTGCCATCAGTGAAGGGCAGTTCATGAACACTGAAGCTTTCTTT. It specifies CAISEGQFMNTEAFF.

This clonotype was detected ten times or more. The chain couples TRBV12-3 or TRBV12-4 to TRBJ2-7; D tentatively fits TRBD1 or TRBD2 (5 bases each). CDR3 length equals 13 residues. V was pared by 5 bases and J by 4 bases, with 12 bases between. The CDR3 region has the DNA TGTGCCAGCAGTGAGGGCAGGGTTTACGAGCAGTACTTC. Amino acids: CASSEGRVYEQYF.

V and J are TRBV11-2 and TRBJ2-7; D unclear. Germline V gives CDR1 SGHAT, CDR2 FQNNGV. The CDR3 length is 13 residues. The V end was cut by 7 bases, the J end by 7 bases, with 17 bases between. CDR3 in amino acids: CASTLGPLREQYF. The CDR3 coding sequence is TGTGCCAGCACCCTAGGTCCCCTACGGGAGCAGTACTTC.

The chain is built from TRBV9 and TRBJ2-7; TRBD1 agrees at 7 bases. V shed 0 bases, J shed 7 bases, and the junction held 10 bases outside the gene matches. The germline gives CDR1 SGDLS, CDR2 YYNGEE. This CDR3 comprises 15 residues. The CDR3 nucleotides are TGTGCCAGCAGCGTAGGTGAGACAGGGCCCTTTGAGCAGTACTTC. It specifies CASSVGETGPFEQYF.

In this sample, this clonotype turned up many times. The chain combines TRBV7-2 with TRBJ2-3, with no clear D. Germline V gene lookup returns CDR1 SGHTA and CDR2 FQGNSA. The CDR3 has 13 residues. Trimming pared 5 bases from V and 3 bases from J, leaving 9 bases between. This chain's CDR3 is CASSRRTTDTQYF. The CDR3 DNA reads as TGTGCCAGCAGCAGACGTACTACAGATACGCAGTATTTT.

This chain links TRBV7-9 with TRBJ1-1; D is unresolved. This CDR3 is 15 amino acids long. Germline loops: CDR1 SEHNR, CDR2 FQNEAQ (reference sequence). V lost 5 bases to trimming and J lost 3 bases, with 16 bases between them. CDR3 sequence (DNA): TGTGCCAGCAGCAATCGGGCCCCTGGGGACACTGAAGCTTTCTTT. Protein: CASSNRAPGDTEAFF.

This clonotype has more than one count but fewer than ten. The CDR3 DNA reads as TGTGCCAGCAGTGGGGTACAGGAACCCCTCCACTTT. Translated: CASSGVQEPLHF. The chain is built from TRBV6-1 and TRBJ1-6; TRBD1 is a possible D gene (5 bases). V was trimmed by 4 bases and J by 12 bases, leaving 10 bases between them. Germline values: CDR1 MNHNS, CDR2 SASEGT. The CDR3 runs 12 residues.

This clonotype was detected many times. V and J are TRBV28 and TRBJ1-2, with D possibly matching TRBD1 (5 bases). Germline loops: CDR1 MDHEN, CDR2 SYDVKM. V was clipped by 5 bases and J by 4 bases, with 14 bases between them. The CDR3 runs to 14 residues. CDR3 nucleotides: TGTGCCAGCAGTCTCCTGACAGCCGGCTATGGCTACACCTTC. Translating it yields CASSLLTAGYGYTF.

The V gene is TRBV10-3, the J gene TRBJ2-7; D gene uncertain. V lost 0 bases and J 1 base, leaving 7 bases between the germline ends. The CDR3 has 14 residues. CDR1 is ENHRY and CDR2 is SYGVKD in the germline V gene. CDR3 protein: CAISESWDSYEQYF. In DNA, the CDR3 is TGTGCCATCAGTGAGTCATGGGATTCCTACGAGCAGTACTTC.

V is TRBV5-5 and J is TRBJ1-4; D is unresolved. The germline V and J ends were trimmed by 0 bases and 0 bases, with 6 bases remaining between them. Germline CDR1 and CDR2: SGHKS and YYEKEE (reference sequence). CDR3 length: 15 amino acids. The CDR3 region is CASSLGIATNEKLFF. Here the CDR3 DNA reads TGTGCCAGCAGCTTGGGAATAGCAACTAATGAAAAACTGTTTTTT.

The table lists this clonotype with many counts. The V gene is TRBV5-1, the J gene TRBJ1-2; 9 bases are a match to TRBD1. The CDR3 has 14 residues. Germline loops: CDR1 SGHRS, CDR2 YFSETQ. Trimming at V came to 4 bases and at J to 7 bases, leaving 8 bases not matched to a gene. DNA for the CDR3: TGCGCCAGCAGCCCGAGGACAGGGGAGGGTGGCTACACCTTC. Residues: CASSPRTGEGGYTF.